This T cell receptor (beta chain) was captured in a study of T cells after posttransplantation cyclophosphamide. Using immunoSEQ multiplex PCR, the repertoire was profiled, and TCRdb retains in-frame clones only, with some absent. Recorded here are around 12,000 clones, none singletons. Study outcomes and limitations: Donor-recipient repertoire similarity was low at 1-2 months, rising over year one. TRB overlap between skin or GI tissue T cells and blood was limited. TRB clonality was highly associated with recipient CMV seropositivity and reactivation.

Cyclophosphamide on days +3 and +4 followed busulfan-fludarabine conditioning and a marrow graft. The V gene's germline CDR1 is PRHDT and CDR2 FYEKMQ (reference sequence). There are 16 residues in the CDR3. The V segment lost 2 bases and the J segment 1 base; nucleotides outside the gene matches: 5. This clone was detected ten times or more. Its cognate antigen is unknown. The sample in question was PBMCs, obtained after allogeneic stem cell transplant with posttransplant cyclophosphamide. J is TRBJ2-3 and V is TRBV13; the match to TRBD2 covers 8 bases. This TCR derives from a female patient in her thirties or forties who received an allogeneic stem cell transplant from a related donor, was CMV-positive, and had acute GVHD only. Among the T cells, some may be from the graft donor. This CDR3 reads CASSLRASGRTDTQYF. CDR3 in DNA: TGTGCCAGCAGCTTAAGGGCTAGCGGGCGCACAGATACGCAGTATTTT.